This T cell receptor (beta chain) was captured by sequencing in a study of memory CD4+ T cells and cytomegalovirus serostatus. In the study overall: This sample comes from healthy Belgian adults, several CMV seropositive, about 23 seronegative.

The sort gate was single viable CD3+CD4+CD8-CD45RO+ cells for memory CD4+ T cells. Trimming shortened V by 0 bases and J by 6 bases, and 13 bases separated the two germline ends. This CDR3 contains 14 residues. CDR1 and CDR2 from the germline V gene are SGDLS and YYNGEE. Per the original methods: After removing out-of-frame reads, over 2 million distinct TCRbeta sequences remained. Method: immunoSEQ multiplex PCR; TCRdb's copy keeps in-frame clones and lacks some. V, J and clone size were drawn from that table, and D and trimming were deduced from the DNA. The sample includes 85,000 to 100,000 clones, about four fifths of them seen just once.

This receptor was taken from an adult in good health and CMV-seropositive. The rearrangement uses TRBV9 and TRBJ2-7, with D hard to call. Material for sequencing was memory CD4+ T cells from blood. The CDR3: CASSVAVGKSEQYF. The CDR3 bases are TGTGCCAGCAGCGTAGCGGTAGGGAAATCCGAGCAGTACTTC.